This T cell receptor (beta chain) was recovered during a study of T-cell reconstitution after alpha-beta-depleted transplantation in children. TCRbeta library construction was performed incorporating unique molecular identifiers. MiXCR was run by TCRdb on the PCR reads, yielding one entry per CDR3 protein. The profile shows about 200,000 distinct CDR3 sequences, under 8.5% of them singletons. This clonotype was recorded at least ten times. Its antigen is undetermined. Study-level results: From newly produced T cells came most of the T-cell counts and diversity one year after transplant. It was reported that alpha-beta T cells came from several hundred expanded graft clones (about two months after transplant). Recipient T cells and thymic progenitors that survived gave rise to the high TCRbeta diversity observed at day 60 in some patients.

From germline, CDR1 is SGHVS and CDR2 FQNEAQ. CDR3 size: 19 residues. V was clipped by 4 bases and J by 0 bases, with 22 bases between them. V gene TRBV7-8 combines with J gene TRBJ2-1; weak D call: TRBD1 (5 bases). Sequencing used PBMCs, obtained before TCRalphabeta/CD19-depleted stem cell transplant. The clonotype was recovered from a boy younger than 10 with acute lymphoblastic leukemia, due to receive a stem cell transplant. In DNA form, the CDR3 reads TGTGCCAGCAGCTCTCCCAGGGATGCCACCCATAGCTCCTACAATGAGCAGTTCTTC. Translation gives CASSSPRDATHSSYNEQFF. The variable domain in full, with the rest retrieved from reference TRBV7-8 and TRBJ2-1, is GAGVSQSPRYKVAKRGQDVALRCDPISGHVSLFWYQQALGQGPEFLTYFQNEAQLDKSGLPSDRFFAERPEGSVSTLKIQRTQQEDSAVYLCASSSPRDATHSSYNEQFFGPGTRLTVL.